The 27 T cell receptor beta chains given below trace back to one sample, sequenced in a study of control samples from healthy donors and cancer patients (dated by TCRdb to the early 2020s). Receptors were amplified or captured by the immunoSEQ multiplex PCR assay. TCRdb carries this immuneACCESS record with in-frame sequences only. Its versions omit some clonotypes, under half of them owing to an unresolved V gene in the studies checked, with the rest unexplained. Present in this sample are approximately 170,000 clones, about 90% of which were seen just once. About 1.4% of the sample is in the top ten clones. The sample comprised blood. These receptors were taken from a woman in her forties or fifties in good health.

This chain joins TRBV19 and TRBJ1-5, with D unclear. CDR1 is LNHDA and CDR2 is SQIVND in the germline V gene (reference sequence). The length of the CDR3 is 14 residues. The V and J ends lost 6 bases and 0 bases respectively, with 9 bases between them. The CDR3 bases are TGTGCCAGTAGGCAGCTTAATAGCAATCAGCCCCAGCATTTT. The encoded protein is CASRQLNSNQPQHF. Filled out from reference TRBV19 and TRBJ1-5, the complete variable domain reads DGGITQSPKYLFRKEGQNVTLSCEQNLNHDAMYWYRQDPGQGLRLIYYSQIVNDFQKGDIAEGYSVSREKKESFPLTVTSAQKNPTAFYLCASRQLNSNQPQHFGDGTRLSIL.

The J gene is TRBJ1-3, the V gene TRBV5-4; a possible D gene is TRBD1 (6 bases). CDR1 and CDR2 (germline): SGHNT, YYREEE (reference sequence). The CDR3 is 16 residues long. Trimming cost V 0 bases and J 0 bases, with 10 bases left between them. CDR3 amino acids: CASSLEMTGSGNTIYF. In DNA, the CDR3 is TGTGCCAGCAGCTTGGAGATGACAGGCTCTGGAAACACCATATATTTT. Full variable domain (rest looked up from reference TRBV5-4 and TRBJ1-3): ETGVTQSPTHLIKTRGQQVTLRCSSQSGHNTVSWYQQALGQGPQFIFQYYREEENGRGNFPPRFSGLQFPNYSSELNVNALELDDSALYLCASSLEMTGSGNTIYFGEGSWLTVV.

The chain couples TRBV25-1 to TRBJ2-2; 8 bases agree with TRBD1. Germline-derived CDR1 and CDR2 are MGHDK and SYGVNS. With V trimmed by 7 bases and J by 4 bases, 5 bases remained unmatched. This CDR3 region has 14 residues. CDR3 residues: CASTETGVTGELFF. The CDR3 DNA follows: TGTGCCAGCACCGAGACAGGGGTCACCGGGGAGCTGTTTTTT.

The genes are TRBV7-2 and TRBJ1-2, with no clear D. The ends were cut back, 0 bases at V and 8 bases at J, with 10 bases in the middle. CDR1 and CDR2 (germline): SGHTA, FQGNSA. The CDR3 is 13 residues long. CDR3 residues: CASSLAVLGGYTF. CDR3 sequence (DNA): TGTGCCAGCAGCTTAGCTGTTCTCGGCGGCTACACCTTC.

The chain carries TRBV7-2 and TRBJ1-4; 9 bases map to TRBD1. Trimming removed 6 bases from V and 5 bases from J; junction bases left unmatched: 4. Per the germline V gene, CDR1 is SGHTA and CDR2 is FQGNSA. The CDR3 runs to 14 residues. In DNA form, the CDR3 reads TGTGCCAGCAGTCCAGGGACAGGGAATGAAAAACTGTTTTTT. Translating gives CASSPGTGNEKLFF.

The genes are TRBV7-7 and TRBJ2-1; TRBD2 matches at 8 bases. The V segment lost 6 bases and the J segment 7 bases; nucleotides outside the gene matches: 14. This CDR3 contains 16 residues. Germline-derived CDR1 and CDR2 are SSHAT and FNYEAQ (reference sequence). The CDR3 sequence: CASSSGVRAGGNEQFF. The CDR3 bases are TGTGCCAGCAGTTCCGGCGTGAGGGCGGGGGGAAATGAGCAGTTCTTC. The full variable domain, rest sourced from reference TRBV7-7 and TRBJ2-1, is GAGVSQSPRYKVTKRGQDVTLRCDPISSHATLYWYQQALGQGPEFLTYFNYEAQPDKSGLPSDRFSAERPEGSISTLTIQRTEQRDSAMYRCASSSGVRAGGNEQFFGPGTRLTVL.

The chain is built from TRBV4-1 and TRBJ1-5; no clear D gene. Germline V gives CDR1 MGHRA, CDR2 YSYEKL. V shed 4 bases and J shed 3 bases, with 10 bases lying between them. This CDR3 spans 14 amino acids. The CDR3 reads CASSRGPDNQPQHF. CDR3 nucleotides: TGCGCCAGCAGCCGAGGACCAGACAATCAGCCCCAGCATTTT.

The J gene is TRBJ2-2, the V gene TRBV24-1; TRBD2 might be the D (5 bases). CDR1 KGHDR and CDR2 SFDVKD come from the germline V gene. This CDR3 is 15 amino acids long. The V and J ends lost 3 bases and 0 bases respectively, with 7 bases between them. The CDR3 sequence is CATSDRGANTGELFF. The CDR3 nucleotides read TGTGCCACCAGTGATCGGGGAGCGAACACCGGGGAGCTGTTTTTT.

This chain joins TRBV28 and TRBJ1-2; weak D call: TRBD1 (5 bases). Germline CDR1 reads MDHEN; CDR2 reads SYDVKM. The length of the CDR3 is 11 residues. V was trimmed by 9 bases and J by 1 base, leaving 6 bases between them. This CDR3 is CASDSNYGYTF. The CDR3 coding sequence is TGTGCCAGTGACAGTAACTATGGCTACACCTTC.

The CDR3 DNA is TGTGCCAGCAGTCCCCGGGGACAGGGGGGGCCTGAAGCTTTCTTT. As protein: CASSPRGQGGPEAFF. The rearrangement uses TRBV28 and TRBJ1-1; 11 bases are a match to TRBD1. V shed 5 bases, J shed 6 bases, and the junction held 8 bases outside the gene matches. In germline, CDR1 is MDHEN, CDR2 SYDVKM. This CDR3 comprises 15 residues.

The V call is TRBV9, the J call TRBJ2-7, with 9 positions matching TRBD1. V was pared by 4 bases and J by 2 bases, with 7 bases of the junction left unmatched. This CDR3 contains 15 residues. The germline V gene has CDR1 SGDLS and CDR2 YYNGEE. The CDR3 DNA reads TGTGCCAGCAGCCCCCGGGACAGGGACACCTACGAGCAGTACTTC. This codes for CASSPRDRDTYEQYF. The full variable domain, rest sourced from reference TRBV9 and TRBJ2-7, is DSGVTQTPKHLITATGQRVTLRCSPRSGDLSVYWYQQSLDQGLQFLIQYYNGEERAKGNILERFSAQQFPDLHSELNLSSLELGDSALYFCASSPRDRDTYEQYFGPGTRLTVT.

This sequence joins TRBV5-1 and TRBJ2-3; TRBD2 matches 7 bases. CDR3 length: 15 residues. Germline V gene sequence: CDR1 SGHRS, CDR2 YFSETQ. The junction had 6 bases not matched to a gene; V was cut back by 3 bases and J by 2 bases. As DNA, the CDR3 is TGCGCCAGCAGCTCTTCTAGCGGAACCACAGATACGCAGTATTTT. Protein sequence: CASSSSSGTTDTQYF.

The V call is TRBV5-6, the J call TRBJ2-4; 11 nucleotides align to TRBD1. Germline CDR1 SGHDT, CDR2 YYEEEE. The V gene end was trimmed by 1 base and the J gene end by 9 bases; junction bases not matched to a gene: 12. The CDR3 is made up of 17 amino acids. CDR3 amino acids: CASSLSAGTGGVGIQYF. The CDR3 DNA reads as TGTGCCAGCAGCTTGTCTGCAGGGACAGGGGGGGTGGGCATTCAGTACTTC.

This sequence joins TRBV3-1 (or the pseudogene TRBV3-2) and TRBJ2-2; TRBD2 matches at 11 bases. Germline V lookup: CDR1 LGHDT, CDR2 YNNKEL (reference sequence). The CDR3 consists of 17 residues. V was pared by 4 bases and J by 6 bases, with 10 bases of the junction left unmatched. The CDR3 DNA sequence: TGTGCCAGCAGCCTGCAGACTAGCGGGACACGGTCCGGGGAGCTGTTTTTT. It encodes CASSLQTSGTRSGELFF.

The J gene is TRBJ1-6, the V gene TRBV7-9, with D perhaps matching TRBD1 (5 bases). Trimming left V 2 bases short and J 7 bases short, with 9 bases between. The CDR3 length is 14 residues. Per the germline V gene, CDR1 is SEHNR and CDR2 is FQNEAQ (reference sequence). The CDR3 nucleotides read TGTGCCAGCAGCTTATCAGGGACCAATTCACCCCTCCACTTT. Translating it yields CASSLSGTNSPLHF.

This chain connects TRBV7-2 to TRBJ1-1; the match to TRBD1 covers 7 bases. Germline CDR1 reads SGHTA; CDR2 reads FQGNSA. This CDR3 has 13 amino acids. Trimming took 4 bases from V and 11 from J; bases not matched to a gene: 10. In DNA form, the CDR3 reads TGTGCCAGCAGCTCGCCGGACAGGCGACGTGCTTTCTTT. Amino acids: CASSSPDRRRAFF.

The V call is TRBV29-1, the J call TRBJ2-1, with no clear D. The CDR3 runs 15 residues. The germline V gene has CDR1 SQVTM and CDR2 ANQGSEA. The germline V and J ends were trimmed by 5 bases and 0 bases, with 14 bases remaining between them. CDR3 nucleotides: TGCAGCGTTCGTGCCCCCAGCTCCTCCTACAATGAGCAGTTCTTC. Translating it yields CSVRAPSSSYNEQFF.

The rearrangement uses TRBV4-3 and TRBJ2-2; D is possibly TRBD1 or TRBD2 (5 bases each). The CDR3 is made up of 14 amino acids. The ends were cut back, 4 bases at V and 0 bases at J, with 6 bases in the middle. Germline CDR1 and CDR2: LGHNA and YSLEER. The CDR3 DNA reads as TGCGCCAGCAGCCTGGGACCGAACACCGGGGAGCTGTTTTTT. The encoded protein is CASSLGPNTGELFF.

The genes are TRBV27 and TRBJ2-5; D is perhaps TRBD2 (6 bases). This CDR3 has 17 residues. Germline V lookup: CDR1 MNHEY, CDR2 SMNVEV (reference sequence). Trimming cost V 4 bases and J 4 bases, with 22 bases left between them. Here the CDR3 reads CASSWGVPGPLRETQYF. The CDR3 bases are TGTGCCAGCAGTTGGGGGGTTCCGGGACCCCTACGAGAGACCCAGTACTTC.

This chain connects TRBV6-2 or TRBV6-3 to TRBJ2-1, with D possibly matching TRBD2 (6 bases). This CDR3 is 11 amino acids long. V was pared by 5 bases and J by 14 bases, with 13 bases between. CDR1 MNHEY and CDR2 SVGEGT come from the germline V gene. The CDR3 DNA reads TGTGCCAGCAGTGCCGGGACTCGAGAGTTCTTC. Translation: CASSAGTREFF.

The chain couples TRBV2 to TRBJ2-3; the D is unclear. Germline CDR1 is SNHLY and CDR2 is FYNNEI. V lost 3 bases and J lost 5, with 3 bases in between. This CDR3 spans 11 amino acids. CDR3 region: CASSEEDTQYF. CDR3 nucleotides: TGTGCCAGCAGTGAGGAAGATACGCAGTATTTT.

V gene TRBV9 combines with J gene TRBJ2-7, with 9 bases aligning to TRBD1. Germline V gives CDR1 SGDLS, CDR2 YYNGEE. J was trimmed by 1 base and V by 4 bases; bases with no gene match: 9. The CDR3 runs 16 residues. CDR3 residues: CASSPTGTGRSYEQYF. As DNA, the CDR3 is TGTGCCAGCAGCCCCACCGGGACAGGGAGGTCCTACGAGCAGTACTTC.

The chain uses TRBV3-1 (or the pseudogene TRBV3-2) and TRBJ2-5; weak D call: TRBD2 (7 bases). This CDR3 region has 17 residues. V was pared by 0 bases and J by 4 bases, with 18 bases between. Germline V CDR1 and CDR2: LGHDT, YNNKEL (reference sequence). The CDR3 loop reads CASSQDLTGGPLETQYF. The CDR3 DNA reads TGTGCCAGCAGCCAAGATTTGACGGGGGGCCCTCTAGAGACCCAGTACTTC.

V and J are TRBV3-1 (or the pseudogene TRBV3-2) and TRBJ1-4, with a weak D call TRBD1 (6 bases). Germline V CDR1 and CDR2: LGHDT, YNNKEL (reference sequence). Trimming cost V 6 bases and J 5 bases, with 16 bases left between them. CDR3 length: 15 amino acids. The chain's CDR3 is CASRDTGTSNEKLFF. CDR3 DNA: TGTGCCAGCAGGGACACCGGGACATCGAATGAAAAACTGTTTTTT.

This chain joins TRBV29-1 and TRBJ1-4; 9 nucleotides line up with TRBD1. The CDR3 has 15 amino acids. The germline V gene encodes CDR1 SQVTM and CDR2 ANQGSEA. V lost 7 bases to trimming and J lost 8 bases; unmatched junction nucleotides: 14. Here the CDR3 reads CSASGTGTLGEKLFF. In DNA form, the CDR3 reads TGCAGCGCGTCCGGGACAGGGACCCTGGGGGAAAAACTGTTTTTT.

This chain uses TRBV5-1 with TRBJ2-1, with 11 positions matching TRBD2. CDR3 length: 19 residues. The J segment lost 2 bases and the V segment lost 4 bases, leaving 14 bases of the junction unmatched. Germline V gives CDR1 SGHRS, CDR2 YFSETQ. The CDR3 nucleotides are TGCGCCAGCAGCATGGCTTGGGAGCTAGCGGGAGGAGCCTACAATGAGCAGTTCTTC. This codes for CASSMAWELAGGAYNEQFF.

The V gene is TRBV28, the J gene TRBJ2-1; the match to TRBD1 covers 12 bases. Germline V gene lookup returns CDR1 MDHEN and CDR2 SYDVKM. This CDR3 comprises 22 residues. The J segment lost 0 bases and the V segment lost 4 bases, leaving 19 bases of the junction unmatched. The CDR3 DNA reads as TGTGCCAGCAGTTCTTTGCCAACCGGGACAGGGGGCCCTCTTAGCTCCTACAATGAGCAGTTCTTC. Translated, it gives CASSSLPTGTGGPLSSYNEQFF.